The 18 T cell receptor beta chains presented below share a single source sample, sequenced in a study of blood T cell repertoires in COVID-19. The data were produced by immunoSEQ multiplex PCR, yet TCRdb's version contains in-frame clones alone and is incomplete. The sample carries fewer than 200,000 clones, about 80% recorded once. The sample consisted of PBMCs or T cells enriched from blood (not recorded which). All receptors derive from a man between 50 and 59 years old who had recovered from COVID-19.

The chain combines TRBV29-1 with TRBJ1-4, with 8 bases that match TRBD1. V was clipped by 7 bases and J by 7 bases; unmatched bases: 8. Germline assignment: CDR1 SQVTM and CDR2 ANQGSEA. The CDR3 runs 13 residues. CDR3 region: CSANRGNGEKLFF. As DNA, the CDR3 is TGCAGCGCAAACAGGGGGAACGGTGAAAAACTGTTTTTT.

The sample holds a few counts of this clone. This chain connects TRBV7-8 to TRBJ2-7, with D tentatively TRBD2 (6 bases). Germline V gives CDR1 SGHVS, CDR2 FQNEAQ. CDR3 length: 14 residues. Between the trimmed V and J ends, which lost 0 bases and 3 bases, there was a span of 9 bases. The CDR3 loop reads CASSLALGGYEQYF. The CDR3 region has the DNA TGTGCCAGCAGCTTAGCGCTGGGGGGCTACGAGCAGTACTTC.

The CDR3 sequence: CASSLGLGGANTGELFF. Here the CDR3 DNA reads TGTGCCAGCAGCTTAGGATTAGGAGGGGCGAACACCGGGGAGCTGTTTTTT. The chain uses TRBV11-3 and TRBJ2-2, with D perhaps matching TRBD2 (6 bases). With 1 base removed from V and 0 bases from J, the gap between germline ends came to 12 bases. The CDR3 covers 17 residues. Germline values: CDR1 SGHNT, CDR2 YENEEA. Drawing the rest from reference TRBV11-3 and TRBJ2-2, the complete variable domain is EAGVVQSPRYKIIEKKQPVAFWCNPISGHNTLYWYLQNLGQGPELLIRYENEEAVDDSQLPKDRFSAERLKGVDSTLKIQPAELGDSAVYLCASSLGLGGANTGELFFGEGSRLTVL.

The chain couples TRBV13 to TRBJ2-5; D perhaps matches TRBD2 (6 bases). This CDR3 comprises 14 residues. Deletions cut 2 bases from V and 1 base from J, with 8 bases between. Germline V gene lookup returns CDR1 PRHDT and CDR2 FYEKMQ (reference sequence). The CDR3 protein is CASSLMGGQETQYF. The CDR3 DNA follows: TGTGCCAGCAGCTTAATGGGGGGCCAAGAGACCCAGTACTTC.

This clone was counted between two and nine times. The V and J genes are TRBV6-2 or TRBV6-3 and TRBJ2-7; TRBD1 might be the D (6 bases). The length of the CDR3 is 15 residues. Germline V lookup: CDR1 MNHEY, CDR2 SVGEGT. Trimming removed 2 bases from V and 4 bases from J, with 15 bases in between. CDR3 DNA sequence: TGTGCCAGCAGTTACCCTACCGGGACACAGTACGAGCAGTACTTC. It codes for CASSYPTGTQYEQYF.

The V call is TRBV30, the J call TRBJ2-7, with D possibly matching TRBD1 (7 bases). The germline V gene has CDR1 GTSNPN and CDR2 SVGIG (reference sequence). The CDR3 runs 13 residues. The V and J ends lost 1 base and 5 bases respectively, with 12 bases between them. CDR3 DNA: TGTGCCTGGAGTGGGCAGGGGGGACACGAGCAGTACTTC. This gives the protein CAWSGQGGHEQYF.

The chain is built from TRBV2 and TRBJ1-6; D uncertain. CDR1 SNHLY and CDR2 FYNNEI come from the germline V gene. CDR3 length: 15 residues. The V and J ends lost 3 bases and 7 bases respectively, with 13 bases between them. This chain's CDR3 is CASSERSLGNSPLHF. CDR3 nucleotides: TGTGCCAGCAGTGAGAGGTCCCTCGGAAATTCACCCCTCCACTTT.

The rearrangement links TRBV6-5 to TRBJ2-5; D is ambiguous. The germline V and J ends were trimmed by 2 bases and 5 bases, with 18 bases remaining between them. This CDR3 has 16 amino acids. Germline V gives CDR1 MNHEY, CDR2 SVGAGI. The CDR3 coding sequence is TGTGCCAGCAGTTACGTAAGTCGGCTCAGGTGGGAGACCCAGTACTTC. As protein: CASSYVSRLRWETQYF.

This clone was counted a few times. V and J are TRBV20-1 and TRBJ1-2, with 8 bases that match TRBD1. CDR1 and CDR2 from the germline V gene are DFQATT and SNEGSKA (reference sequence). CDR3 length: 14 residues. The ends lost 3 bases at V and 6 bases at J; junction bases unmatched: 9. The DNA for the CDR3 is TGCAGTGCTAGTGCGCTTGGGACAGGCAATGGCTACACCTTC. Protein product: CSASALGTGNGYTF.

The chain carries TRBV7-9 and TRBJ1-1, with no clear D. The ends were cut back, 5 bases at V and 0 bases at J, with 22 bases in the middle. This CDR3 has 18 residues. Germline-derived CDR1 and CDR2 are SEHNR and FQNEAQ (reference sequence). The CDR3 nucleotides are TGTGCCAGCAGCGATCCCCCCGGGTCAGGCGGGTTGAACACTGAAGCTTTCTTT. Encoded protein: CASSDPPGSGGLNTEAFF.

The chain uses TRBV15 and TRBJ2-3, with TRBD2 identical over 8 bases. The J segment lost 2 bases and the V segment lost 1 base, leaving 5 bases of the junction unmatched. From germline, CDR1 is LNHNV and CDR2 YYDKDF (reference sequence). This CDR3 contains 16 residues. This chain's CDR3 is CATSRVFGGVTDTQYF. DNA of the CDR3: TGTGCCACCAGCAGAGTGTTCGGGGGGGTCACAGATACGCAGTATTTT.

This rearrangement joins TRBV7-3 to TRBJ2-5; tentative D call: TRBD1 (5 bases). With 1 base removed from V and 5 bases from J, the gap between germline ends came to 5 bases. The CDR3 consists of 12 residues. From germline, CDR1 is SGHTA and CDR2 FQGTGA. The CDR3 spells CASSLKGETQYF. The CDR3 region has the DNA TGTGCCAGCAGCTTAAAGGGGGAGACCCAGTACTTC.

DNA for the CDR3: TGTGCCAGCAGTCTCGTAGACAGGGCCGCTGGCTACACCTTC. Encoded protein: CASSLVDRAAGYTF. The rearrangement joins TRBV2 to TRBJ1-2, with 7 bases lining up with TRBD1. This CDR3 has 14 amino acids. Germline V gives CDR1 SNHLY, CDR2 FYNNEI. V was clipped by 5 bases and J by 7 bases; unmatched bases: 10.

V usage is TRBV5-1 and J usage is TRBJ1-4, with a possible D match to TRBD1 (5 bases). This CDR3 contains 15 residues. The V end lost 3 bases, the J end lost 0 bases, and 9 bases lay between the germline ends. Germline CDR1 reads SGHRS; CDR2 reads YFSETQ. The CDR3: CASSSTAATNEKLFF. The DNA of the CDR3 is TGCGCCAGCAGCTCGACAGCCGCAACTAATGAAAAACTGTTTTTT.

The chain employs TRBV7-6 and TRBJ1-4; D gene ambiguous. The ends were cut back, 2 bases at V and 7 bases at J, with 17 bases in the middle. The CDR3 loop spans 16 amino acids. CDR1 SGHVS and CDR2 FNYEAQ come from the germline V gene. This chain's CDR3 is CASSLSSGSGSEKLFF. CDR3 in DNA: TGTGCCAGCAGCTTATCGTCGGGGTCGGGTAGTGAAAAACTGTTTTTT.

This clone was found a few times. The chain combines TRBV27 with TRBJ1-2; TRBD1 matches 7 bases. Germline V gene lookup returns CDR1 MNHEY and CDR2 SMNVEV (reference sequence). CDR3 length: 13 amino acids. The V gene end was trimmed by 8 bases and the J gene end by 5 bases; junction bases not matched to a gene: 8. Here the CDR3 DNA reads TGTGCCAGCGCACAGACAGGGACTTATGGCTACACCTTC. This sequence encodes CASAQTGTYGYTF.

The chain joins TRBV18 to TRBJ1-1; no clear D gene. The germline CDR1 and CDR2 sequences are KGHSH and LQKENI. With 3 bases removed from V and 12 bases from J, the gap between germline ends came to 17 bases. This CDR3 has 13 residues. The CDR3 loop reads CASSPQAIAESFF. Here the CDR3 DNA reads TGTGCCAGCTCACCTCAGGCAATTGCTGAGTCTTTCTTT.

The chain uses TRBV3-1 (or the pseudogene TRBV3-2) and TRBJ2-2; D is unresolved. Germline CDR1 reads LGHDT; CDR2 reads YNNKEL (reference sequence). V lost 4 bases, J lost 1 base, and 7 bases lay in between. This CDR3 comprises 14 residues. DNA for the CDR3: TGTGCCAGCAGCCGCTTCGGGAACACCGGGGAGCTGTTTTTT. Translating it yields CASSRFGNTGELFF.